This T cell receptor (beta chain) was identified in a study of blood T cell repertoires in COVID-19 (TCRdb year 2020). Regarding the study in general: Samples from collaborators originated in the United States, Italy and Spain and spanned both the acute and convalescent phases of COVID-19. A freely available public database, intended as a resource for researchers studying the immune response to SARS-CoV-2, is where the repertoires were released. The prospective study material was composed of cDNA or gDNA derived from T cells, B-cell-depleted T cells, or PBMCs. Samples came from the ongoing ImmuneRACE study (first 160 participants) plus 1,254 subjects from 6 global collaborators. A de-identified subject ID, COVID-19 status, age in years and sex were almost always included in the sample metadata. Where HLA class I and class II types were available, the types were taken from metadata supplied by the sample provider, not from assay-based typing. Subjects who had been exposed to COVID-19, were actively infected with it, or had recovered from it provided the deeply sampled blood TCRbeta repertoires that made up the dataset.

The CDR3 holds 14 amino acids from the cysteine to the phenylalanine. Just CDR3 DNA is preserved here, 42 bases in frame from base 1. CDR1 and CDR2, looked up from the germline V gene (reference sequence), are SEHNR and FQNEAQ. V was cut back by 5 bases and J by 4 bases, leaving a gap of 12 bases between them. On this clone itself: Its target antigen remains unknown. Base qualities are not at hand, and no much larger clone is one base apart.

The immunoSEQ Assay, a bias-controlled multiplex PCR, was used to amplify TCRbeta CDR3 regions from genomic DNA. Per the source publication's procedure: Within the assay, amplification of reference gene primers was used to estimate how many nucleated cells each sample contained. To quantify the absolute abundance of each unique TCRbeta CDR3 rearrangement, sequence reads were collapsed and filtered. For each sample, productive Simpson clonality was calculated as the square root of Simpson's diversity index across productive rearrangements. The table comes from immuneACCESS by way of TCRdb, which keeps in-frame sequences with V and J called. Part of the clones is missing from these tables; in studies checked, under half for an unresolved V gene and the rest for unknown reasons. The DNA was the basis for D and trimming; V, J and clone size are from that table. In all, the sample holds under 350,000 clones, and around nine tenths of those were seen once. The ten largest make up approximately 4.6% of the sample.

Collaborating institutions collected whole blood in K2EDTA tubes following their own protocols. For TCRbeta analysis, collaborator samples were shipped as frozen whole blood, as isolated PBMCs, or as DNA extracted from either sample type. General findings and caveats noted by the study authors: How much clinical and demographic metadata was included differed by source and by participant, and the metadata was provided uncurated.

The sample consisted of peripheral blood. The receptor was derived from a man aged 40-50 years with acute or convalescent COVID-19. This chain is built from TRBV7-9 and TRBJ1-3, and possibly TRBD1, on 6 matching bases. The CDR3 has the sequence CASSEGGLGNTIYF. The bases read TGTGCCAGCAGCGAGGGGGGGCTGGGAAACACCATATATTTT. Full variable domain (CDR3 extended with the reference TRBV7-9 and TRBJ1-3 proteins): DTGVSQNPRHKITKRGQNVTFRCDPISEHNRLYWYRQTLGQGPEFLTYFQNEAQLEKSRLLSDRFSAERPKGSFSTLEIQRTEQGDSAMYLCASSEGGLGNTIYFGEGSWLTVV.